This TCR beta chain appears in the sequencing data of a study of T cell responses to AZD1222 COVID-19 vaccine (dated by TCRdb to the early 2020s). For the wider study: Because spike-specific TCR depth and breadth did not differ between the two schedules, AZD1222 recipients who got a second dose at roughly 4 weeks were pooled with those who got a second dose at roughly 12 weeks. A total of under 250 trial participants underwent TCR sequencing, of whom roughly 210 had received two doses of AZD1222 and some 25 had received two doses of the MenACWY control vaccine. Trial participants were enrolled into age subgroups of 18-55, 56-69 and 70-plus years, which contained about 150, 28 and 57 TCR-sequenced participants, respectively.

The CDR3 regions of human TCRbeta chains were analyzed by immunosequencing. Concerning the study's data processing: Repertoire TCRs were checked for matches against a reference library of SARS-CoV-2-specific TCRs that had been generated using the MIRA antigen-specificity platform. Breadth was defined as the fraction of unique TCRs that were SARS-CoV-2-associated, and depth was defined as the fraction of total T cells that were SARS-CoV-2-associated. Using the MIRA data, each spike-specific TCR was assigned both to the spike region to which the TCR was reactive and to a CD4 or CD8 class. Log10-transformed breadth and depth values were compared by one-way ANOVA with Sidak's multiple comparisons tests. TCRdb obtained this table from immuneACCESS and retained in-frame rearrangements with V and J assigned. These tables miss some clones; where compared with another copy, unresolved V genes account for less than half of the shortfall, and the remainder is unexplained. V and J calls and clone size are as listed in that table; D and trimming were resolved from the DNA. The sample table contains some 160,000 clones; only one count was recorded for around nine tenths of them. Of the sample, around 5.2% falls within the top ten clones.

The germline V gene (reference sequence) supplies CDR1 MNHEY and CDR2 SMNVEV. Germline trimming amounts to 6 bases on V and 5 bases on J, with 9 as the count of junction bases outside the gene matches. Including the terminal cysteine and phenylalanine, the CDR3 comprises 16 residues. Only the CDR3 DNA stays, 48 bases, in frame from base 1. Worth noting for this clone: The antigen this receptor binds is unknown. There are no base qualities to consult, and no much larger clone falls within one base.

Paper-wide results and their limitations: The 56-69-year group was small, and its depth increase did not reach significance, likely because of low power. Nearly half of unique spike-specific TCRs reportedly recognized epitopes outside regions mutated in the B.1.351 and B.1.1.7 variants. The whole spike protein was spanned by vaccine-associated CD4 TCRs, and dominant responses were seen in regions 160-218 and 743-854. A significant rise in spike-specific TCR breadth and depth was observed after two AZD1222 doses relative to day 0 and relative to MenACWY recipients. Most participants were white British and females outnumbered males, and the authors suggested that clonal diversity may have been underestimated. Because no samples from the day 14 peak response were available, repertoires could be characterized only after the peak T cell response. Conclusions about previously exposed vaccinees were limited because only six AZD1222 recipients were SARS-CoV-2 seropositive at baseline.

This specimen's time point label, interpreted: baseline before first vaccination. Vaccinee samples were obtained from the UK trials COV001 and COV002, which included a single-blind randomized controlled phase 2/3 trial of AZD1222 (ChAdOx1 nCoV-19) in healthy adults. For TCRbeta chain sequencing, PBMC samples were collected from trial participants at day 0 and at day 28 after the second dose. The chain links TRBV27 with TRBJ1-6; a stretch of 8 junction bases matches TRBD1. This receptor was identified in an adult in good health. The sample was peripheral blood, taken on day 0 of AZD1222 vaccination. The DNA sequence is as follows: TGTGCCAGCAGGAAGGGACAGGCGACAGATAATTCACCCCTCCACTTT. It is translated as CASRKGQATDNSPLHF.